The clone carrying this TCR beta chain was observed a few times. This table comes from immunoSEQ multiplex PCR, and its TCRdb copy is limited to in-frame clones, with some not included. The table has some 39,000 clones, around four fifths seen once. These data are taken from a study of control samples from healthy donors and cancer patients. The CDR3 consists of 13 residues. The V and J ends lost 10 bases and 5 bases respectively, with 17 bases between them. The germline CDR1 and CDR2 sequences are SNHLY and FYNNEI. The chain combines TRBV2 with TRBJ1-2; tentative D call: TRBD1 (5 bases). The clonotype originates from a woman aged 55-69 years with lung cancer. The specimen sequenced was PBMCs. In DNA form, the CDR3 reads TGTGCCACCACGCGGGGGGGGGAATATGGCTACACCTTC. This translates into CATTRGGEYGYTF.